These T cell receptor beta chains were read from a single sample in a study of T-cell reconstitution after alpha-beta-depleted transplantation in children. Via MiXCR, TCRdb re-called the PCR reads, giving one row per CDR3 protein. The sample has approximately 800,000 distinct CDR3 sequences, under 20% seen once. Specimen: PBMCs, mostly from graft donor cells, collected 360 days after TCRalphabeta/CD19-depleted stem cell transplant. The receptors were sampled from a male patient younger than 18 who had a stem cell transplant for acute lymphoblastic leukemia, so the T cells may come from the graft donor. Both conserved end residues are part of each CDR3. A D gene is named only where the DNA matches it firmly.

j_gene | d_gene | v_gene | CDR3aa
TRBJ2-7 | - | TRBV15 | CATSRAPGRYEQYF
TRBJ2-1 | - | TRBV11-3 | CASSLNLGNEQFF
TRBJ1-5 | - | TRBV20-1 | CSAASPSGVWPQHF
TRBJ2-1 | TRBD2 | TRBV7-2 | CASSLVWEGHNEQFF
TRBJ2-3 | - | TRBV29-1 | CSVGGEGRRGPDTQYF
TRBJ2-5 | - | TRBV7-9 | CASSLQRTQETQYF
TRBJ1-1 | - | TRBV9 | CASSEGNWVGGTEAFF
TRBJ1-1 | TRBD1 | TRBV4-1 | CASSQQGGPAEAFF
TRBJ2-7 | - | TRBV5-5 | CASSPDGPRSQYYEQYF
TRBJ2-1 | TRBD2 | TRBV5-1 | CASSLSRLADNEQFF
TRBJ1-6 | TRBD1 | TRBV7-3 | CASSVGQGNSPLHF
TRBJ1-5 | - | TRBV30 | CAWSARGSNQPQHF
TRBJ2-1 | - | TRBV7-3 | CASSSRDSRYNEQFF
TRBJ1-2 | - | TRBV18 | CASSPSRADRANYGYTF
TRBJ2-3 | - | TRBV12-3/TRBV12-4 | CASSLFSAGTQYF
TRBJ2-2 | - | TRBV11-1 | CASSLAPSDRDYYTGELFF
TRBJ2-7 | - | TRBV4-1 | CASSQGLLGAYEQYF
TRBJ2-1 | - | TRBV4-1 | CASSPWENGAGLGNEQFF
TRBJ2-7 | - | TRBV5-5 | CASSFRRREYYEQYF
TRBJ1-1 | - | TRBV9 | CASSLTAGARTEAFF
TRBJ2-5 | - | TRBV4-1 | CASSQDPNRQGTETQYF
TRBJ2-3 | - | TRBV29-1 | CSVEKGTGADTQYF
TRBJ2-7 | - | TRBV5-1 | CASSFQGLGDEQYF
TRBJ2-7 | - | TRBV29-1 | CSVEDESDEQYF
TRBJ2-2 | - | TRBV24-1 | CATSDPHSPNTGELFF
TRBJ2-7 | - | TRBV25-1 | CASSEFWGPYEQYF
TRBJ2-7 | - | TRBV7-6 | CASSLGPVEDGSTYEQYF
TRBJ1-5 | - | TRBV20-1 | CSARRGWSNQPQHF
TRBJ2-7 | TRBD2 | TRBV7-2 | CASTRWDYSSLEQYF
TRBJ2-1 | TRBD2 | TRBV12-3/TRBV12-4 | CASSYGAGPDNEQFF
TRBJ2-7 | TRBD2 | TRBV29-1 | CSVTSGSWEQYF
TRBJ2-1 | - | TRBV14 | CASSQDYGFEEQFF
TRBJ2-2 | TRBD2 | TRBV12-3/TRBV12-4 | CASSELSGSRGDTGELFF
TRBJ2-7 | TRBD2 | TRBV3-1 | CASSQEGAAGGYEQYF
TRBJ2-2 | - | TRBV3-1 | CASSGLQRGTGELFF
TRBJ2-7 | - | TRBV5-1 | CASSLGGGFAYEQYF
TRBJ2-1 | - | TRBV10-3 | CAISESSSGYNEQFF